Below are 2 T cell receptor beta chains sequenced from a single sample in a study of T cell responses to AZD1222 COVID-19 vaccine. Sequenced by immunoSEQ multiplex PCR; TCRdb stores in-frame clones only, minus some. The table includes about 97,000 clones, approximately 90% detected once. Source: peripheral blood, taken on day 0 of AZD1222 vaccination. Source of these receptors: an adult in good health.

The rearrangement uses TRBV5-5 and TRBJ1-6; D might be TRBD1 (6 bases). CDR3 size: 15 residues. From germline, CDR1 is SGHKS and CDR2 YYEKEE (reference sequence). Trimming shortened V by 0 bases and J by 10 bases, and 14 bases separated the two germline ends. The CDR3 DNA reads TGTGCCAGCAGCTTGGCGCCAGGGGTTGACTCACCCCTCCACTTT. It yields the protein CASSLAPGVDSPLHF.

This sequence joins TRBV10-3 and TRBJ1-6; D possibly corresponds to TRBD1 (6 bases). This CDR3 contains 14 residues. The V and J ends lost 11 bases and 6 bases respectively, with 17 bases between them. Per the germline V gene, CDR1 is ENHRY and CDR2 is SYGVKD. The CDR3 nucleotides are TGTGCCGGCAGGGGAGGGGAAGGTAATTCACCCCTCCACTTT. Amino acid sequence: CAGRGGEGNSPLHF.